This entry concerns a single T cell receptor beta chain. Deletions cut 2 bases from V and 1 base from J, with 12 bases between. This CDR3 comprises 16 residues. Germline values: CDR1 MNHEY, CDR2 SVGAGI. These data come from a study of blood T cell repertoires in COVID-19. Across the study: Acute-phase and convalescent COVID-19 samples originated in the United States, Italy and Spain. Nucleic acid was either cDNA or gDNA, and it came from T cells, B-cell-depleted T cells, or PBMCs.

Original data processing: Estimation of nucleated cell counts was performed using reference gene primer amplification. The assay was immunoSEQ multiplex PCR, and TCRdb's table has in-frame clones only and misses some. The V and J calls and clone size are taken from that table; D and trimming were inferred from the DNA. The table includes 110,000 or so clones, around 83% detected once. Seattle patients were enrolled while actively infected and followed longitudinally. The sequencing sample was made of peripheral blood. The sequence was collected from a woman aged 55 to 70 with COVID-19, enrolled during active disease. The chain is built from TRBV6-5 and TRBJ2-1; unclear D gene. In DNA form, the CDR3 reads TGTGCCAGCAGTTACGGTCTGGGCCTTTCCTACAATGAGCAGTTCTTC. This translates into CASSYGLGLSYNEQFF.